This TCR beta chain was found in a study of blood T cell repertoires in COVID-19. The wider study: The samples span acute and convalescent COVID-19 from the United States, Italy and Spain.

As handled by the study authors: Amplification with reference gene primers provided the estimates of nucleated cell counts. This table comes from immunoSEQ multiplex PCR, and its TCRdb copy is limited to in-frame clones, with some not included. That table gives V, J and clone size, and the DNA gave D and trimming. This sample carries approximately 60,000 clones, around 84% of them seen once, and the ten largest clones take under 20%. As to this clone: One end of the junction varies from germline; a read error may be responsible.

This CDR3 region has 13 residues. Per germline, CDR1 SGHVS and CDR2 FQNEAQ. The V gene is TRBV7-8, the J gene TRBJ2-5; the match to TRBD2 covers 9 bases. The TCR comes from a man aged 70 or older with active COVID-19. Sequenced: peripheral blood. This CDR3 reads CASSSRSGGRADF. DNA of the CDR3: TGTGCCAGCAGCTCCCGGAGCGGCGGGAGGGCCGACTTC. Supplemented by reference TRBV7-8 and TRBJ2-5, the full variable domain reads GAGVSQSPRYKVAKRGQDVALRCDPISGHVSLFWYQQALGQGPEFLTYFQNEAQLDKSGLPSDRFFAERPEGSVSTLKIQRTQQEDSAVYLCASSSRSGGRADFGPGTRLLVL.